The subject of this entry is one T cell receptor beta chain. What antigen it recognizes has not been identified. No base quality values were provided; no much bigger clone lies one nucleotide off. The donors were healthy, HIV-negative adults with no recently reported acute infections or vaccinations. Only Caucasian adults living in Nashville, Tennessee, USA were represented among the donors. In the unsorted samples, some 94 million PBMCs were counted, and genomic DNA was extracted using the QIAamp DNA Blood Mini kit. After blood collection by leukapheresis, PBMCs were isolated using Ficoll-Histopaque density gradient centrifugation and then cryopreserved in the vapor phase of liquid nitrogen. This entry is derived from a study of shared clonotypes between healthy human individuals (dated by TCRdb to the early 2020s). About the investigation overall: The cohort included three men and a couple of women between 18 and 49 years of age. To estimate repertoire size and how much clonotypes are shared between individuals, the study performed deep sequencing of blood TCR repertoires from a few healthy adults. Libraries were prepared and TCR repertoires were sequenced by different laboratories using diverse techniques, in order to increase sequencing depth and limit assay-specific biases. Between about 0.8 and 9 billion PBMCs per donor were obtained by leukapheresis. Points the paper makes about the study in general: The genetic and exposure-history diversity represented was limited by the small number of donors. Sampling was restricted to blood, and TCR repertoires in tissues likely differ from the TCR repertoires found in blood. Pairwise subsampling indicated that sequencing depth was expected to affect the degree of clonotype sharing among donors.

Reading the germline V gene gives CDR1 SGHAT and CDR2 FQNNGV. Including cysteine and phenylalanine, the CDR3 has 15 amino acids. Only CDR3 DNA is held: 45 bases, read in frame from base 1. Between the V and J ends, shortened by 5 bases and 0 bases respectively, the junction contains 10 bases. Using the deep immunoSEQ assay, TCR CDR3 regions were amplified from genomic DNA by multiplex PCR. Extracted genomic DNA from each cell subset was distributed evenly across all wells of several immunoSEQ 96-well plates, and each plate was treated as a replicate. For unsorted PBMC, 300 ng genomic DNA, equal to 32,000 or so T cell genomes, was loaded into each replicate PCR. Ten immunoSEQ deep assay plates were used to sequence unsorted PBMC genomic DNA. The purified libraries were quantified using a Qubit 3.0 fluorometer, sized with a Bioanalyzer 2100, and then quantified again using the KAPA Library Quantification kit. Every immunoSEQ 96-well plate was sequenced on a dedicated single-read 150-cycle Illumina NextSeq 550 flow cell. Processing in the source paper ran as follows. The immunoSEQ output contained only junctional sequences without quality scores, so filtering could not match that applied to full-length reads. Sequences were annotated with PyIR, a Python wrapper for IgBLAST v1.9, using IMGT germline references to assign V/J genes and CDR3. Reads were removed for weak V/J assignments (E-value above 1e-6), missing CDR3, stop codons, out-of-frame junctions, or ambiguous translated residues. V3J clonotypes were defined as sequences sharing the same inferred V gene, J gene, and CDR3 amino acid sequence. Percentage overlap between repertoires was computed as shared unique clonotypes divided by the size of the smaller repertoire. Repertoire richness was assessed with RTK rarefaction, the Chao1 estimator, and Recon v2.1 estimates of unobserved clonotypes. Held by TCRdb, this immuneACCESS table contains in-frame sequences only and omits some clones. Under half of the omission traces to an unresolved V gene where checked; the cause of the rest is unknown. V and J calls and clone size are given by that table; D and trimming were obtained from the DNA. The table for this sample lists fewer than 650,000 clones; roughly four fifths of them were counted only once. The ten largest clones add up to around 12% of the sample.

The TCR sequence derives from a woman aged 40-49 years in good health. Some clones in this sample may be carry-over from other donors' samples. Recombination linked TRBV11-2 to TRBJ2-2, and perhaps TRBD1 as D gene, on 6 matching bases. The sequencing sample was made of PBMCs. The CDR3 is CASSLGQTNTGELFF. Read as DNA, the sequence is TGTGCCAGCAGCCTTGGACAGACGAACACCGGGGAGCTGTTTTTT.